This TCR beta chain was captured in a study of blood T cells in healthy people across ages. General study points: With age, beta diversity per million T cells declined roughly linearly, significantly by around 43.

V lost 3 bases, J lost 1 base, and 15 bases lay in between. Germline CDR1 is MNHEY and CDR2 is SMNVEV (reference sequence). The CDR3 runs 16 residues. A remark on this clonotype: The antigen is undetermined.

Sample-barcoded 5' priming and a J-beta primer mix drove a second PCR of roughly 6 to 12 cycles. The template-switch adaptor was a 5' adaptor with 12 random nucleotides. It tagged each cDNA molecule. From the 5' RACE reads, TCRdb called clonotypes with MiXCR, one entry per CDR3 protein. The data hold about 680,000 distinct CDR3 sequences, with roughly 50% observed a single time. The chain joins TRBV27 to TRBJ1-1; possibly TRBD1 for D (6 bases). This TCR derives from a woman aged 55-70 years in good health. Sequenced input: blood. This CDR3 reads CASSFPLTGKNTEAFF. Here the CDR3 DNA reads TGTGCCAGCAGTTTTCCCCTGACAGGAAAGAACACTGAAGCTTTCTTT.